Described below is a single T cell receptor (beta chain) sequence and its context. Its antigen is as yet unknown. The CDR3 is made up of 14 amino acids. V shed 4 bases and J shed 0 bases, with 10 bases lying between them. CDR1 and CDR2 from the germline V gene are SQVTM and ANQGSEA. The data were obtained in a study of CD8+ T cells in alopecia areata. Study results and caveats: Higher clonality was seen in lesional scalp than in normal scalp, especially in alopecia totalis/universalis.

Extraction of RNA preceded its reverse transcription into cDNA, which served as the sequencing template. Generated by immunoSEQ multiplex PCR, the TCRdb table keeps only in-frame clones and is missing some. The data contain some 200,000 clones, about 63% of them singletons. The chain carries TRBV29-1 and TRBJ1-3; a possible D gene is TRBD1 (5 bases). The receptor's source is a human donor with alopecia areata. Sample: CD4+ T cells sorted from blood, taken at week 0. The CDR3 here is CSVVGTSSGNTIYF. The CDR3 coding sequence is TGCAGCGTTGTCGGGACGAGCTCTGGAAACACCATATATTTT.